This T cell receptor beta chain was found in a study of cytomegalovirus exposure and HLA in healthy donors. Broader study findings: Reports described diagnosis of cytomegalovirus status by the classifier as highly specific and sensitive. According to the study, some 160 TCR beta chains were cytomegalovirus-associated.

The CDR3 contains 11 residues. Looked up from germline, CDR1 is GTSNPN and CDR2 is SVGIG (reference sequence). Sequencing was performed with immunoSEQ multiplex PCR; in TCRdb, only in-frame clones are kept and a portion is missing. The sample holds 200,000 or so clones, 75% to 95% seen once. About this clone: Its target is not known.

Separation from the approximately 710-subject first cohort characterized the roughly 130-subject validation cohort, to which the donors belonged. The chain is built from TRBV30 and TRBJ2-3, with a tentative D call TRBD2 (5 bases). The origin of this receptor is a woman aged 18-29 years in good health and CMV-seronegative. Specimen: PBMCs. The CDR3 protein is CVGGDTDTQYF. The CDR3 coding sequence is TGTGTCGGAGGAGACACAGATACGCAGTATTTT.